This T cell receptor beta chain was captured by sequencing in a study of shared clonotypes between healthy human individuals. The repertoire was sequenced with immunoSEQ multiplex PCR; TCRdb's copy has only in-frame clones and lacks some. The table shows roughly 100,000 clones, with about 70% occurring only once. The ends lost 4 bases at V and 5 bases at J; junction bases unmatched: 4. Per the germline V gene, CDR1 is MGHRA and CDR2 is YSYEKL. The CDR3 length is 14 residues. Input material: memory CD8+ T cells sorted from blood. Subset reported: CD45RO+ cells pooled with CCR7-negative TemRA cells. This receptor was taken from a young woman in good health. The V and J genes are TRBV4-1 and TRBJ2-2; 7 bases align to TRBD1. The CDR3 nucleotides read TGCGCCAGCAGCCGTCCAGGGGGTACCGGGGAGCTGTTTTTT. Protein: CASSRPGGTGELFF.